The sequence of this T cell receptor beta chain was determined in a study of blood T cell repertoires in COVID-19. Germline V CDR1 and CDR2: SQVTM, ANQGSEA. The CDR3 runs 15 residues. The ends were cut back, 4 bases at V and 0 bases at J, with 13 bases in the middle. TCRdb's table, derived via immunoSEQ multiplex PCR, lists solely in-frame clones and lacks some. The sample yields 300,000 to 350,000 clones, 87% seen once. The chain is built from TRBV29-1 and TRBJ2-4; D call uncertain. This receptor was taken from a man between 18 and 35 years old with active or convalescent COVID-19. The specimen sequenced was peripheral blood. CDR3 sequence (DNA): TGCAGCGTTGTAAACCGCCAGATAGCCAAAAACATTCAGTACTTC. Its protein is CSVVNRQIAKNIQYF. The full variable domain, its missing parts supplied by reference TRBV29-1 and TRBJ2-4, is SAVISQKPSRDICQRGTSLTIQCQVDSQVTMMFWYRQQPGQSLTLIATANQGSEATYESGFVIDKFPISRPNLTFSTLTVSNMSPEDSSIYLCSVVNRQIAKNIQYFGAGTRLSVL.